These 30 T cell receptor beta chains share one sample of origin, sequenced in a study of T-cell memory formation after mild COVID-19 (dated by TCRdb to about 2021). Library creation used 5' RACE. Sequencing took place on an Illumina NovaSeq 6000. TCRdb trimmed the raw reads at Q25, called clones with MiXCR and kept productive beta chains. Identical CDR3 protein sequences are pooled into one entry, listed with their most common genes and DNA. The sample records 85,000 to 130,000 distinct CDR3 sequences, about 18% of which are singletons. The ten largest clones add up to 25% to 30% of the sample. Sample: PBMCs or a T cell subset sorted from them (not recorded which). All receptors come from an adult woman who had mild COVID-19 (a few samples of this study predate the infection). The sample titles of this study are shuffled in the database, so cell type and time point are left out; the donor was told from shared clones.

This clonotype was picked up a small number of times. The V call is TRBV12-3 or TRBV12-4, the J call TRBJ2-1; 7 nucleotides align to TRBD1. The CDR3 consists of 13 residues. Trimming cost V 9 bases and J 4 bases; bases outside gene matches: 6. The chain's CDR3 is CASRGQLYNEQFF. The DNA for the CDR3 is TGTGCCAGTCGGGGACAGCTATACAATGAGCAGTTCTTC.

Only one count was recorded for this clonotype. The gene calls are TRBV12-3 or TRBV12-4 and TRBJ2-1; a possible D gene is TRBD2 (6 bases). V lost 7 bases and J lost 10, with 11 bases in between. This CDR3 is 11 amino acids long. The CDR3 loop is CASKKRAEQFF. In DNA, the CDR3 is TGTGCCAGCAAAAAGCGGGCGGAGCAGTTCTTC.

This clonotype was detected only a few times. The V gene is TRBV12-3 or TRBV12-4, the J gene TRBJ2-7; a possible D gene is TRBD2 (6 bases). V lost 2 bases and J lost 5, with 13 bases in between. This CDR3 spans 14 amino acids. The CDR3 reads CASSLSGEWDEQYF. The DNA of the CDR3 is TGTGCCAGCAGTTTATCGGGAGAATGGGACGAGCAGTACTTC.

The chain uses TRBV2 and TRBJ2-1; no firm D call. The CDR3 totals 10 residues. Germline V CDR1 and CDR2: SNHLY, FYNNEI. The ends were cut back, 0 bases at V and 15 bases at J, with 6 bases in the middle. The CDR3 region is CASSEALRFF. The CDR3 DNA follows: TGTGCCAGCAGTGAAGCGCTTCGGTTCTTC.

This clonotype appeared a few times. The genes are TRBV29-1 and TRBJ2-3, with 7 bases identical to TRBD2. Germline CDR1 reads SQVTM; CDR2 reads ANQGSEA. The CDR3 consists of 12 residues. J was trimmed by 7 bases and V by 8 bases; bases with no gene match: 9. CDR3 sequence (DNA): TGCAGCACAATCAGCGGGGCAAATACGCAGTATTTT. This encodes CSTISGANTQYF.

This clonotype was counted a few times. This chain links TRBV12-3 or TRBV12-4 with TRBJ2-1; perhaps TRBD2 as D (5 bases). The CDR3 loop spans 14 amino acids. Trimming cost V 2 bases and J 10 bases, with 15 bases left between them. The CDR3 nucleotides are TGTGCCAGCAGTTTAAAAGACCCTCCGGGGGAGCAGTTCTTC. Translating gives CASSLKDPPGEQFF.

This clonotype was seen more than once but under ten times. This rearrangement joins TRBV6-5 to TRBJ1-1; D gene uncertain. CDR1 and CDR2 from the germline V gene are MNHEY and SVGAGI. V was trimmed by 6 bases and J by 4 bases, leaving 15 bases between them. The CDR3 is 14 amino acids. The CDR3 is CASSYGVHSTEAFF. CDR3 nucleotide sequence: TGTGCCAGCAGCTATGGGGTTCACAGCACTGAAGCTTTCTTT.

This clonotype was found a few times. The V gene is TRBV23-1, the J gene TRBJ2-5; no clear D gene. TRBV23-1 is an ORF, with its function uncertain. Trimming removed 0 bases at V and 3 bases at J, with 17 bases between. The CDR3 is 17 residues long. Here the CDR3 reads CASSQSCSSTHKETQYF. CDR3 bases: TGCGCCAGCAGTCAATCGTGCAGCTCAACGCACAAAGAGACCCAGTACTTC.

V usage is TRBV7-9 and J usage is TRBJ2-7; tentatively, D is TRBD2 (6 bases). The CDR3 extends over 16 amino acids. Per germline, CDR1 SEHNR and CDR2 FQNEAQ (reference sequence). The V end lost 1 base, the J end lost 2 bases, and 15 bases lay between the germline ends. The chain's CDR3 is CASSLVGGKRTYEQYF. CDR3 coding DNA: TGTGCCAGCAGCTTAGTTGGAGGGAAACGAACCTACGAGCAGTACTTC.

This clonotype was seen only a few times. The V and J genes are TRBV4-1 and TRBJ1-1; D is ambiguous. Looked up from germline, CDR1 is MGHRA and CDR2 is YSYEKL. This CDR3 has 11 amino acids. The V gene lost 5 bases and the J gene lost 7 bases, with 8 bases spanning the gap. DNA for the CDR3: TGCGCCAGCAGCGGATCTGGTGAAGCTTTCTTT. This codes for CASSGSGEAFF.

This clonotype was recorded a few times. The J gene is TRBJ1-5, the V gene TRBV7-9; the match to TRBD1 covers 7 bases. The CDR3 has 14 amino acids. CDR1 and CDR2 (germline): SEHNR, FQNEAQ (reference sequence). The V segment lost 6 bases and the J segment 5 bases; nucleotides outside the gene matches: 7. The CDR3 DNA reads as TGTGCCAGCAGTTTCACAGGGGCATATCAGCCCCAGCATTTT. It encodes CASSFTGAYQPQHF.

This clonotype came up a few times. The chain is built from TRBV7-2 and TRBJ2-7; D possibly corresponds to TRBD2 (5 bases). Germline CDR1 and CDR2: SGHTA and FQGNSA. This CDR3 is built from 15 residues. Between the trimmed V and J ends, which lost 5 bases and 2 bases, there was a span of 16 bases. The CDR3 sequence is CASSDDSVGAYEQYF. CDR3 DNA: TGTGCCAGCAGCGACGATTCAGTGGGAGCCTACGAGCAGTACTTC.

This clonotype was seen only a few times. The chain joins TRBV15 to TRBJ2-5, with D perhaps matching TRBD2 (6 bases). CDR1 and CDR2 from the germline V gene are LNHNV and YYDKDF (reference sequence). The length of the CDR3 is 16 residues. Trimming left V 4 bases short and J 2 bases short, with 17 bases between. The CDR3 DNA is TGTGCCACCAGCACAGGCGGAGGGGCTGGGCAAGAGACCCAGTACTTC. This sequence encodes CATSTGGGAGQETQYF.

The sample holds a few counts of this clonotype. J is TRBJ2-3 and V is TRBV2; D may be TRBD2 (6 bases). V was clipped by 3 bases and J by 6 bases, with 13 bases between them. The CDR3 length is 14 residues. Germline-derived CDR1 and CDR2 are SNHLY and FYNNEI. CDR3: CASSDLLAFDTQYF. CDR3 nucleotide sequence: TGTGCCAGCAGTGACCTCCTAGCGTTCGATACGCAGTATTTT.

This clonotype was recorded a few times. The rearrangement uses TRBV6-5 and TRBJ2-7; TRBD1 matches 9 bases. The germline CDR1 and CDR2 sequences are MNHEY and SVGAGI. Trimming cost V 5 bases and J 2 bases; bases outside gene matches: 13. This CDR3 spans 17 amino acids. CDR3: CASSPIAGTGTPYEQYF. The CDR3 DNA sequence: TGTGCCAGCAGTCCTATCGCCGGGACAGGGACCCCCTACGAGCAGTACTTC.

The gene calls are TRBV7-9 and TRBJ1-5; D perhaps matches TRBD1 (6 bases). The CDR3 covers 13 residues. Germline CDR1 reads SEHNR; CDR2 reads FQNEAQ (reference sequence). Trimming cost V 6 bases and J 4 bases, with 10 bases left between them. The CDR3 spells CASSDRQNQPQHF. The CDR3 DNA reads TGTGCCAGCAGTGACAGGCAGAATCAGCCCCAGCATTTT. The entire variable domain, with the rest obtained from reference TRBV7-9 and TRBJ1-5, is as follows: DTGVSQNPRHKITKRGQNVTFRCDPISEHNRLYWYRQTLGQGPEFLTYFQNEAQLEKSRLLSDRFSAERPKGSFSTLEIQRTEQGDSAMYLCASSDRQNQPQHFGDGTRLSIL.

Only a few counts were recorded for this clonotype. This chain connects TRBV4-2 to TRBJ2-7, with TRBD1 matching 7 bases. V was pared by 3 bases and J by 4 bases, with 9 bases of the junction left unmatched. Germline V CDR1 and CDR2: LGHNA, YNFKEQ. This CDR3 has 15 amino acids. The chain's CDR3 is CASSHFRGSGYEQYF. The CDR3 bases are TGTGCCAGCAGCCACTTCAGGGGGTCCGGGTACGAGCAGTACTTC.

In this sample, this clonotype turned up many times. This chain's CDR3 is CASSSREGLDEQFF. The DNA for the CDR3 is TGTGCCAGCAGCTCCCGGGAGGGCCTGGATGAGCAGTTCTTC. The J gene is TRBJ2-1, the V gene TRBV2; 8 positions agree with TRBD2. The CDR3 contains 14 residues. Germline assignment: CDR1 SNHLY and CDR2 FYNNEI. Unmatched junction bases numbered 9, after V lost 6 bases and J lost 8 bases.

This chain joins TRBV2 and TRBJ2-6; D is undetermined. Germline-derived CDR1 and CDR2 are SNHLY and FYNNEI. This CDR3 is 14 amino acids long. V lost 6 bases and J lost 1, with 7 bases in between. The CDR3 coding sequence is TGTGCCAGCAGCGGAAAGTCTGGGGCCAACGTCCTGACTTTC. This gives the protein CASSGKSGANVLTF.

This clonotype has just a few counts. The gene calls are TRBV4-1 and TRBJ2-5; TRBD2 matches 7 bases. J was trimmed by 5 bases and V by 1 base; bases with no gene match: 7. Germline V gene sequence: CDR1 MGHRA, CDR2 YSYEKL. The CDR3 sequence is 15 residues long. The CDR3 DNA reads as TGCGCCAGCAGCCAAGTTCTAGCGGCGGGGGAGACCCAGTACTTC. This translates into CASSQVLAAGETQYF.

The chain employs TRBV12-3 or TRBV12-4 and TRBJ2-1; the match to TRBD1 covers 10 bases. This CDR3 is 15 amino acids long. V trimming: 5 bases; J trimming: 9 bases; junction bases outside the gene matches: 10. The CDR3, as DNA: TGTGCCAGCAGTAAAGGGGACAGGGGAGAACGTGAGCAGTTCTTC. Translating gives CASSKGDRGEREQFF.

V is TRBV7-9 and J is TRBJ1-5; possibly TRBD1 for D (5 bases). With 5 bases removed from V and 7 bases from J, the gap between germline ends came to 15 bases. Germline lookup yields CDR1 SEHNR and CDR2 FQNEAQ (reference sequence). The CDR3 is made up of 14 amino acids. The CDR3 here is CASSPTGGKQPQHF. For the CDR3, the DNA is TGTGCCAGCAGCCCCACGGGGGGGAAACAGCCCCAGCATTTT.

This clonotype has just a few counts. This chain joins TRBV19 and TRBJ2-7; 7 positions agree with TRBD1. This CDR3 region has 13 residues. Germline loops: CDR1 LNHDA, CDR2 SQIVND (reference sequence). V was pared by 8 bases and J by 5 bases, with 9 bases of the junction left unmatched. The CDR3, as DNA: TGTGCCAGTGCTGACAGGGTGAACAACGAGCAGTACTTC. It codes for CASADRVNNEQYF.

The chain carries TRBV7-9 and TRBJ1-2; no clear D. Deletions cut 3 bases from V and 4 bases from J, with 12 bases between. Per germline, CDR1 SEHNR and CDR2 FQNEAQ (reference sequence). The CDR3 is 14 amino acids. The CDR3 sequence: CASSFPLEIYGYTF. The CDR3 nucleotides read TGTGCCAGCAGCTTTCCTTTGGAGATCTATGGCTACACCTTC.

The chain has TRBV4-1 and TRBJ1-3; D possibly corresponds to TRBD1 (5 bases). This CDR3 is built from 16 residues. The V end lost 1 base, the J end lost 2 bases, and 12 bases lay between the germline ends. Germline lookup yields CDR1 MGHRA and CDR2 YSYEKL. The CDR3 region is CASSQVYSGTGNTIYF. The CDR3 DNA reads TGCGCCAGCAGCCAAGTGTATTCAGGGACTGGAAACACCATATATTTT.

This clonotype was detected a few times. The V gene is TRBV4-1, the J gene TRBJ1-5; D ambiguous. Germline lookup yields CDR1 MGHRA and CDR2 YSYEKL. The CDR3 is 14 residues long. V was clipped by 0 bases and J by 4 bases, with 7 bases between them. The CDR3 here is CASSQDGDNQPQHF. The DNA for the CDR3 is TGCGCCAGCAGCCAAGACGGGGATAATCAGCCCCAGCATTTT.

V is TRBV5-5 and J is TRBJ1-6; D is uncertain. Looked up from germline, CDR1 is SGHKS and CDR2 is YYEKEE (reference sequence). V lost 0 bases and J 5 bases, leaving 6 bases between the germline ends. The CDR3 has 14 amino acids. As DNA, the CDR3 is TGTGCCAGCAGCTTGGGAACAGATAATTCACCCCTCCACTTT. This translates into CASSLGTDNSPLHF.

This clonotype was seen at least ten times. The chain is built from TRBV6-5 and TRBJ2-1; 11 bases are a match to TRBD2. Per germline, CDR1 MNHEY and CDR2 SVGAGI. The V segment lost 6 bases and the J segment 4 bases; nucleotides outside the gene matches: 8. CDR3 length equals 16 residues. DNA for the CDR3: TGTGCCAGCAGCTACCCGGGGACTAGCGGTTACAATGAGCAGTTCTTC. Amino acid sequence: CASSYPGTSGYNEQFF.

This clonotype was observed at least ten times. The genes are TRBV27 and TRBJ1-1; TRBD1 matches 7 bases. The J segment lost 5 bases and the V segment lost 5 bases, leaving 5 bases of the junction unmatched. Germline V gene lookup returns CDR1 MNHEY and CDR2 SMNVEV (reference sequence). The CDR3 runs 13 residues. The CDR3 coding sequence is TGTGCCAGCAGTATAACAGGGGTAACTGAAGCTTTCTTT. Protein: CASSITGVTEAFF.

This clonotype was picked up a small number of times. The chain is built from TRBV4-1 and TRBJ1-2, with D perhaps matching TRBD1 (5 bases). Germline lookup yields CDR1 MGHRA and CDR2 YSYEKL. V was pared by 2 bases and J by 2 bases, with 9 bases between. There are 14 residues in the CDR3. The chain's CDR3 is CASSQNRQNYGYTF. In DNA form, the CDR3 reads TGCGCCAGCAGCCAAAACAGGCAGAACTATGGCTACACCTTC.